The 25 T cell receptor beta chains below come from one sample, sequenced in a study of T cell repertoires in cytomegalovirus infection. Each CDR3 protein gets one entry after TCRdb re-called the reads with MiXCR. The table records roughly 77,000 distinct CDR3 sequences, under 5% of them present only once. Specimen: PBMCs. All receptors derive from a human donor in good health (CMV status not recorded). Some clones in this sample may be carry-over from other donors' samples.

The chain is built from TRBV6-2 or TRBV6-3 and TRBJ2-1; D is perhaps TRBD1 or TRBD2 (6 bases each). CDR3 length: 15 residues. V was cut by 6 bases and J by 8 bases, with 20 bases left in between. The germline CDR1 and CDR2 sequences are MNHEY and SVGEGT. The DNA for the CDR3 is TGTGCCAGCAGCTCCCTCACAGGGAGGTATGATGAGCAGTTCTTC. Amino acids: CASSSLTGRYDEQFF.

Many counts were recorded for this clonotype. The chain employs TRBV7-2 and TRBJ2-3, with D tentatively TRBD2 (5 bases). Trimming took 7 bases from V and 2 from J, leaving 19 bases between them. The CDR3 loop spans 16 amino acids. From germline, CDR1 is SGHTA and CDR2 FQGNSA. CDR3 sequence (DNA): TGTGCCAGCATGCCCCTGCGGAGGAGCTACACAGATACGCAGTATTTT. This gives the protein CASMPLRRSYTDTQYF.

This clonotype was picked up many times. The chain recombines TRBV7-6 with TRBJ2-2, with 10 bases fitting TRBD1. The CDR3 spans 16 residues. V was pared by 4 bases and J by 8 bases, with 10 bases of the junction left unmatched. Germline-derived CDR1 and CDR2 are SGHVS and FNYEAQ. Written as DNA, the CDR3 is TGTGCCAGCAGCTCCCCCGGACAGGGGGTGCGAGGGGAGCTGTTTTTT. It is translated as CASSSPGQGVRGELFF.

Ten or more counts support this clonotype. The chain combines TRBV7-2 with TRBJ2-7, with TRBD1 identical over 7 bases. V was pared by 4 bases and J by 3 bases, with 6 bases of the junction left unmatched. Per germline, CDR1 SGHTA and CDR2 FQGNSA. The CDR3 loop spans 14 amino acids. The CDR3 sequence is CASSYVTGNYEQYF. The CDR3 bases are TGTGCCAGCAGCTATGTGACAGGGAACTACGAGCAGTACTTC.

This clonotype was counted ten times or more. The chain joins TRBV7-2 to TRBJ1-5, with D possibly being TRBD1 (5 bases). The germline V gene encodes CDR1 SGHTA and CDR2 FQGNSA. Trimming cost V 1 base and J 1 base, with 8 bases left between them. The CDR3 is 15 residues long. Here the CDR3 DNA reads TGTGCCAGCAGCTTAGATGGGGGAAGCAATCAGCCCCAGCATTTT. Its translation: CASSLDGGSNQPQHF. Supplemented by reference TRBV7-2 and TRBJ1-5, the full variable domain reads GAGVSQSPSNKVTEKGKDVELRCDPISGHTALYWYRQSLGQGLEFLIYFQGNSAPDKSGLPSDRFSAERTGGSVSTLTIQRTQQEDSAVYLCASSLDGGSNQPQHFGDGTRLSIL.

This clonotype was picked up many times. The rearrangement joins TRBV7-9 to TRBJ1-1; D may be TRBD1 (5 bases). Germline V lookup: CDR1 SEHNR, CDR2 FQNEAQ (reference sequence). The CDR3 contains 16 residues. Trimming took 5 bases from V and 0 from J, leaving 16 bases between them. The CDR3, as DNA: TGTGCCAGCAGCCTAAGGGGCTCTAATCTGAACACTGAAGCTTTCTTT. Translating gives CASSLRGSNLNTEAFF.

The sample holds many counts of this clonotype. This rearrangement joins TRBV6-1 to TRBJ1-1, with a tentative D call TRBD1 (5 bases). With 6 bases removed from V and 3 bases from J, the gap between germline ends came to 11 bases. Germline V gene sequence: CDR1 MNHNS, CDR2 SASEGT. The CDR3 extends over 13 amino acids. The CDR3 loop is CASRRQLHTEAFF. The CDR3 bases are TGTGCCAGCAGGCGACAGCTACACACTGAAGCTTTCTTT.

The sample holds many counts of this clonotype. V gene TRBV11-2 combines with J gene TRBJ2-3; TRBD2 might be the D (6 bases). Trimming removed 4 bases from V and 1 base from J, with 15 bases in between. Germline V lookup: CDR1 SGHAT, CDR2 FQNNGV. This CDR3 is built from 16 residues. CDR3 loop: CASSWRLGGRTDTQYF. DNA for the CDR3: TGTGCCAGCAGCTGGCGACTAGGAGGCCGCACAGATACGCAGTATTTT.

This clonotype was detected many times. The chain joins TRBV7-2 to TRBJ2-7, with D possibly TRBD2 on 6 matching bases. The CDR3 length is 12 residues. Germline CDR1 is SGHTA and CDR2 is FQGNSA. The V and J ends lost 5 bases and 4 bases respectively, with 9 bases between them. The CDR3 bases are TGTGCCAGCAGCCGGGAGAGGTACGAGCAGTACTTC. It encodes CASSRERYEQYF. The variable domain in full, with the rest retrieved from reference TRBV7-2 and TRBJ2-7, is GAGVSQSPSNKVTEKGKDVELRCDPISGHTALYWYRQSLGQGLEFLIYFQGNSAPDKSGLPSDRFSAERTGGSVSTLTIQRTQQEDSAVYLCASSRERYEQYFGPGTRLTVT.

This clonotype has at least ten counts. J is TRBJ2-3 and V is TRBV20-1; 10 nucleotides align to TRBD2. CDR1 DFQATT and CDR2 SNEGSKA come from the germline V gene (reference sequence). V was clipped by 0 bases and J by 2 bases; unmatched bases: 8. This CDR3 spans 17 amino acids. The CDR3: CSARDLSGGPATDTQYF. CDR3 DNA sequence: TGCAGTGCTAGAGACCTTAGCGGGGGGCCTGCCACAGATACGCAGTATTTT.

This clonotype was counted ten times or more. The rearrangement joins TRBV7-2 to TRBJ2-7; 10 bases are shared with TRBD2. This CDR3 is 13 amino acids long. Germline V gene lookup returns CDR1 SGHTA and CDR2 FQGNSA. The V segment lost 5 bases and the J segment 3 bases; nucleotides outside the gene matches: 1. In DNA, the CDR3 is TGTGCCAGCAGCCGGACTAGCGGCTACGAGCAGTACTTC. Its translation: CASSRTSGYEQYF.

This clonotype was recorded many times. The chain is built from TRBV7-2 and TRBJ1-4, with 8 bases matching TRBD1. CDR3 length equals 15 residues. The germline V gene has CDR1 SGHTA and CDR2 FQGNSA. The V and J ends lost 1 base and 8 bases, in that order; junction bases with no gene match: 6. In nucleotides, the CDR3 is TGTGCCAGCAGCTTAGGTCTCAGGGGGCGAGAAAAACTGTTTTTT. This encodes CASSLGLRGREKLFF.

This clonotype occurred many times. The V call is TRBV7-2, the J call TRBJ1-1, with a weak D call TRBD1 (6 bases). CDR1 SGHTA and CDR2 FQGNSA come from the germline V gene. This CDR3 has 14 residues. V was cut by 3 bases and J by 5 bases, with 13 bases left in between. CDR3 sequence: CASSFRGAGTEAFF. CDR3 in DNA: TGTGCCAGCAGCTTCAGGGGAGCGGGAACTGAAGCTTTCTTT.

The sample holds many counts of this clonotype. The V and J genes are TRBV7-8 and TRBJ1-5; D is perhaps TRBD1 (5 bases). V lost 5 bases and J 3 bases, leaving 11 bases between the germline ends. Germline V gene sequence: CDR1 SGHVS, CDR2 FQNEAQ. The CDR3 spans 14 residues. As DNA, the CDR3 is TGTGCCAGCAGCCCCGACAGCAACAATCAGCCCCAGCATTTT. Translation gives CASSPDSNNQPQHF. The variable domain in full, with the rest retrieved from reference TRBV7-8 and TRBJ1-5, is GAGVSQSPRYKVAKRGQDVALRCDPISGHVSLFWYQQALGQGPEFLTYFQNEAQLDKSGLPSDRFFAERPEGSVSTLKIQRTQQEDSAVYLCASSPDSNNQPQHFGDGTRLSIL.

This clonotype has a count of ten or more. This chain joins TRBV7-2 and TRBJ2-5; D gene unclear. Trimming shortened V by 5 bases and J by 4 bases, and 11 bases separated the two germline ends. This CDR3 region has 13 residues. Germline V gene lookup returns CDR1 SGHTA and CDR2 FQGNSA. The CDR3 spells CASSPRLGETQYF. The CDR3 bases are TGTGCCAGCAGCCCTAGATTAGGAGAGACCCAGTACTTC.

This clonotype was counted at least ten times. The chain joins TRBV7-2 to TRBJ1-1; TRBD1 aligns across 11 bases. The CDR3 is 17 residues long. Germline CDR1 and CDR2: SGHTA and FQGNSA. The junction had 10 bases not matched to a gene; V was cut back by 2 bases and J by 5 bases. CDR3 protein: CASSLLGTGGNTTEAFF. CDR3 DNA sequence: TGTGCCAGCAGCTTACTTGGGACAGGGGGGAACACGACTGAAGCTTTCTTT.

To note about this clonotype: The junction differs from germline at one of its ends, possibly a read error. The chain uses TRBV11-2 and TRBJ2-7, with TRBD2 as a possible D gene (6 bases). The length of the CDR3 is 16 residues. CDR1 is SGHAT, CDR2 FQNNGV, per germline. This CDR3 reads CVSSPAPGLTLYEQYF. The CDR3 DNA is TGTGTCAGCAGTCCCGCTCCGGGACTGACGCTCTACGAGCAGTACTTC.

This clonotype was seen at least ten times. The chain links TRBV25-1 to TRBJ1-5, with D possibly TRBD1 on 5 matching bases. Trimming shortened V by 2 bases and J by 7 bases, and 9 bases separated the two germline ends. CDR1 and CDR2 (germline): MGHDK, SYGVNS. This CDR3 region has 13 residues. Here the CDR3 DNA reads TGTGCCAGCAGTGAACAGGGTGCGCAGCCCCAGCATTTT. Protein: CASSEQGAQPQHF.

The sample holds many counts of this clonotype. V gene TRBV7-8 combines with J gene TRBJ1-1; D perhaps matches TRBD1 (6 bases). The V gene lost 0 bases and the J gene lost 7 bases, with 12 bases spanning the gap. CDR3 length: 14 residues. Germline V gene sequence: CDR1 SGHVS, CDR2 FQNEAQ. CDR3 bases: TGTGCCAGCAGCTTAGCCGGAAGGGACAATGAAGCTTTCTTT. It codes for CASSLAGRDNEAFF.

This clonotype was detected ten times or more. The chain couples TRBV7-2 to TRBJ2-5, with 8 bases fitting TRBD1. The CDR3 extends over 14 amino acids. The germline V gene has CDR1 SGHTA and CDR2 FQGNSA. After removal of 4 bases from V and 5 bases from J, the junction contained 6 bases not matched to a gene. CDR3 loop: CASSSDRAWETQYF. The CDR3 nucleotides read TGTGCCAGCAGCTCGGACAGGGCCTGGGAGACCCAGTACTTC.

Ten or more counts support this clonotype. V gene TRBV20-1 combines with J gene TRBJ2-1, with D possibly matching TRBD1 (6 bases). The V end lost 5 bases, the J end lost 10 bases, and 24 bases lay between the germline ends. Germline V CDR1 and CDR2: DFQATT, SNEGSKA (reference sequence). CDR3 size: 15 residues. The CDR3 loop reads CSAESTGYGVTEQFF. The CDR3, as DNA: TGCAGTGCTGAATCGACAGGCTACGGTGTGACGGAGCAGTTCTTC.

The gene calls are TRBV28 and TRBJ2-5; D is perhaps TRBD1 (7 bases). CDR1 and CDR2 from the germline V gene are MDHEN and SYDVKM. Trimming cost V 4 bases and J 1 base, with 13 bases left between them. The CDR3 runs to 15 residues. The CDR3, as DNA: TGTGCCAGCAGTTGGGGCAGGGGGGTCCAAGAGACCCAGTACTTC. It is translated as CASSWGRGVQETQYF.

This clonotype was seen ten or more times. The chain employs TRBV28 and TRBJ1-2; tentative D call: TRBD1 (5 bases). The CDR3 covers 13 residues. Germline CDR1 reads MDHEN; CDR2 reads SYDVKM. Trimming pared 6 bases from V and 5 bases from J, leaving 13 bases between. This CDR3 reads CASRKQGFYGYTF. As DNA, the CDR3 is TGTGCCAGCAGGAAGCAGGGATTTTATGGCTACACCTTC.

This clonotype was seen many times. The chain employs TRBV7-2 and TRBJ2-3; the D gene is possibly TRBD2 (5 bases). CDR1 is SGHTA, CDR2 FQGNSA, per germline. The V end was cut by 5 bases, the J end by 3 bases, with 9 bases between. The CDR3 runs 13 residues. CDR3 loop: CASSPGWTDTQYF. DNA for the CDR3: TGTGCCAGCAGCCCGGGGTGGACAGATACGCAGTATTTT. Full variable domain (missing parts from reference TRBV7-2 and TRBJ2-3): GAGVSQSPSNKVTEKGKDVELRCDPISGHTALYWYRQSLGQGLEFLIYFQGNSAPDKSGLPSDRFSAERTGGSVSTLTIQRTQQEDSAVYLCASSPGWTDTQYFGPGTRLTVL.

This clonotype was observed many times. The chain has TRBV28 and TRBJ1-6; unclear D gene. Germline CDR1 is MDHEN and CDR2 is SYDVKM. The CDR3 totals 15 residues. With 5 bases removed from V and 5 bases from J, the gap between germline ends came to 13 bases. The CDR3 DNA reads TGTGCCAGCAGTACGGGCATCCTCAATAATTCACCCCTCCACTTT. This translates into CASSTGILNNSPLHF.